Presented here are 20 T cell receptor beta chains from one specimen sequenced in a study of blood T cell repertoires in COVID-19. Profiling relied on immunoSEQ multiplex PCR, and the TCRdb table lists in-frame clones only, not all of them. In the table there are 70,000 to 100,000 clones, roughly 90% of which are singletons. The sample was peripheral blood. These receptors came from an elderly woman with active or convalescent COVID-19.

The chain uses TRBV9 and TRBJ2-1; possibly TRBD2 for D (6 bases). This CDR3 has 15 residues. Per germline, CDR1 SGDLS and CDR2 YYNGEE. Trimming pared 0 bases from V and 4 bases from J, leaving 11 bases between. The CDR3 nucleotides are TGTGCCAGCAGCGTAGATGTTAGCGGTTACAATGAGCAGTTCTTC. Its translation is CASSVDVSGYNEQFF.

The chain employs TRBV29-1 and TRBJ2-1; 7 bases fit TRBD2. From germline, CDR1 is SQVTM and CDR2 ANQGSEA. CDR3 length equals 17 residues. The ends lost 4 bases at V and 0 bases at J; junction bases unmatched: 12. CDR3 sequence (DNA): TGCAGCGTTGTCAGGCTAGCGGAGCACGTCTCCTACAATGAGCAGTTCTTC. It specifies CSVVRLAEHVSYNEQFF.

The chain has TRBV18 and TRBJ2-5; 7 nucleotides align to TRBD2. The CDR3 is made up of 14 amino acids. In germline, CDR1 is KGHSH, CDR2 LQKENI. V trimming: 1 base; J trimming: 5 bases; junction bases outside the gene matches: 4. CDR3 sequence: CASSPREGRETQYF. Here the CDR3 DNA reads TGTGCCAGCTCACCACGGGAGGGGCGGGAGACCCAGTACTTC. Complete variable domain (other parts from reference TRBV18 and TRBJ2-5): NAGVMQNPRHLVRRRGQEARLRCSPMKGHSHVYWYRQLPEEGLKFMVYLQKENIIDESGMPKERFSAEFPKEGPSILRIQQVVRGDSAAYFCASSPREGRETQYFGPGTRLLVL.

This rearrangement joins TRBV2 to TRBJ1-1; 8 bases match TRBD1. Looked up from germline, CDR1 is SNHLY and CDR2 is FYNNEI. V was clipped by 3 bases and J by 4 bases; unmatched bases: 4. The CDR3 sequence is 14 residues long. CDR3 DNA: TGTGCCAGCAGTGACGGACAGGGAGGCACTGAAGCTTTCTTT. It yields the protein CASSDGQGGTEAFF. Variable domain in full (rest from reference TRBV2 and TRBJ1-1): EPEVTQTPSHQVTQMGQEVILRCVPISNHLYFYWYRQILGQKVEFLVSFYNNEISEKSEIFDDQFSVERPDGSNFTLKIRSTKLEDSAMYFCASSDGQGGTEAFFGQGTRLTVV.

This sequence joins TRBV19 and TRBJ2-5; TRBD2 is a possible D gene (6 bases). The CDR3 consists of 14 residues. Deletions cut 3 bases from V and 4 bases from J, with 12 bases between. The germline CDR1 and CDR2 sequences are LNHDA and SQIVND (reference sequence). Written as DNA, the CDR3 is TGTGCCAGTAGTATTAGCACTAGCCGAGAGACCCAGTACTTC. This sequence encodes CASSISTSRETQYF. Variable domain in full (rest from reference TRBV19 and TRBJ2-5): DGGITQSPKYLFRKEGQNVTLSCEQNLNHDAMYWYRQDPGQGLRLIYYSQIVNDFQKGDIAEGYSVSREKKESFPLTVTSAQKNPTAFYLCASSISTSRETQYFGPGTRLLVL.

The V gene is TRBV4-1, the J gene TRBJ1-2; D remains ambiguous. CDR1 MGHRA and CDR2 YSYEKL come from the germline V gene. The CDR3 totals 15 residues. V lost 0 bases to trimming and J lost 8 bases, with 16 bases between them. DNA of the CDR3: TGCGCCAGCAGCCAAGATGAATCGTCCCGACTAGGCTACACCTTC. It specifies CASSQDESSRLGYTF.

This clone has only one observation. This sequence joins TRBV6-5 and TRBJ2-2; 9 bases are shared with TRBD1. Unmatched junction bases numbered 5, after V lost 7 bases and J lost 5 bases. This CDR3 comprises 14 residues. Looked up from germline, CDR1 is MNHEY and CDR2 is SVGAGI. The CDR3 spells CASKGTGRTGELFF. For the CDR3, the DNA is TGTGCCAGCAAGGGGACAGGGCGAACCGGGGAGCTGTTTTTT.

The J gene is TRBJ2-4, the V gene TRBV6-2 or TRBV6-3, with a weak D call TRBD1 (7 bases). The CDR3 has 16 amino acids. The germline CDR1 and CDR2 sequences are MNHEY and SVGEGT. Trimming shortened V by 5 bases and J by 0 bases, and 14 bases separated the two germline ends. Here the CDR3 DNA reads TGTGCCAGCAGTCTCCGACAGGGACTAGCCAAAAACATTCAGTACTTC. It encodes CASSLRQGLAKNIQYF.

This clone was detected a few times. V usage is TRBV27 and J usage is TRBJ2-2; 9 bases are shared with TRBD1. CDR1 and CDR2 (germline): MNHEY, SMNVEV (reference sequence). CDR3 length: 17 amino acids. V trimming: 6 bases; J trimming: 2 bases; junction bases outside the gene matches: 10. The CDR3 DNA is TGTGCCAGCAGATATACAGGGGGCGCAATTAACACCGGGGAGCTGTTTTTT. Translation: CASRYTGGAINTGELFF.

Concerning this clone itself: The junction and the germline gene differ at one end; a read error may be behind it. The chain recombines TRBV28 with TRBJ2-1, with D unclear. The germline gives CDR1 MDHEN, CDR2 SYDVKM. The CDR3 has 14 residues. The CDR3 region is CATASLGSSNEQFF. CDR3 sequence (DNA): TGTGCCACCGCTTCACTCGGGTCCTCCAATGAGCAGTTCTTC. The whole variable domain, remainder taken from reference TRBV28 and TRBJ2-1, is DVKVTQSSRYLVKRTGEKVFLECVQDMDHENMFWYRQDPGLGLRLIYFSYDVKMKEKGDIPEGYSVSREKKERFSLILESASTNQTSMYLCATASLGSSNEQFFGPGTRLTVL.

This clone was observed a few times. The chain combines TRBV6-5 with TRBJ1-6; no firm D call. This CDR3 region has 15 residues. Germline CDR1 MNHEY, CDR2 SVGAGI. V was trimmed by 10 bases and J by 9 bases, leaving 22 bases between them. CDR3 amino acids: CATQTRGSLPSPLHF. CDR3 in DNA: TGTGCCACCCAGACCCGGGGAAGTCTTCCTTCACCCCTCCACTTT.

This chain uses TRBV19 with TRBJ1-2; TRBD1 matches at 8 bases. Germline CDR1 and CDR2: LNHDA and SQIVND (reference sequence). The CDR3 contains 14 residues. V lost 3 bases and J lost 7; bases outside the gene matches: 7. The CDR3, as DNA: TGTGCCAGTAGTATCCCGGACAGGGCTGGTGGCTACACCTTC. Protein product: CASSIPDRAGGYTF.

This sequence joins TRBV28 and TRBJ2-1; D is possibly TRBD2 (6 bases). This CDR3 region has 15 residues. CDR1 is MDHEN and CDR2 is SYDVKM in the germline V gene. Deletions cut 6 bases from V and 0 bases from J, with 12 bases between. The CDR3 loop reads CASSSGLYSYNEQFF. CDR3 DNA: TGTGCCAGCAGCTCGGGACTTTACTCCTACAATGAGCAGTTCTTC.

The chain uses TRBV4-2 and TRBJ2-5; D is unresolved. The V gene lost 2 bases and the J gene lost 2 bases, with 6 bases spanning the gap. Germline-derived CDR1 and CDR2 are LGHNA and YNFKEQ. This CDR3 is 13 amino acids long. The CDR3 spells CASSQRLQETQYF. In nucleotides, the CDR3 is TGTGCCAGCAGCCAACGACTTCAAGAGACCCAGTACTTC.

This rearrangement joins TRBV7-2 to TRBJ2-3; 7 bases agree with TRBD2. The CDR3 is made up of 15 amino acids. The germline gives CDR1 SGHTA, CDR2 FQGNSA. Trimming at V came to 8 bases and at J to 4 bases, leaving 12 bases not matched to a gene. In DNA, the CDR3 is TGTGCCAGCCAAGCAGGAGCGGGACGTCCAGATACGCAGTATTTT. This codes for CASQAGAGRPDTQYF.

This clone was counted a single time. V and J are TRBV5-4 and TRBJ2-3; 9 nucleotides line up with TRBD2. V dropped 4 bases and J dropped 7; count of bases not matched to a gene: 13. The CDR3 is 16 amino acids. The V gene's germline CDR1 is SGHNT and CDR2 YYREEE (reference sequence). CDR3 region: CASSPKTSGVVNTQYF. The CDR3 bases are TGTGCCAGCAGCCCAAAGACTAGCGGAGTTGTAAATACGCAGTATTTT. The whole variable domain, remainder taken from reference TRBV5-4 and TRBJ2-3, is ETGVTQSPTHLIKTRGQQVTLRCSSQSGHNTVSWYQQALGQGPQFIFQYYREEENGRGNFPPRFSGLQFPNYSSELNVNALELDDSALYLCASSPKTSGVVNTQYFGPGTRLTVL.

This rearrangement joins TRBV18 to TRBJ2-7; no reliable D call. This CDR3 is built from 11 residues. Germline V gene data show CDR1 as KGHSH and CDR2 as LQKENI. V lost 4 bases and J 3 bases, leaving 4 bases between the germline ends. The CDR3 is CASSLNYEQYF. The CDR3 DNA sequence: TGTGCCAGCTCACTTAACTACGAGCAGTACTTC.

Only one count was recorded for this clone. This sequence joins TRBV28 and TRBJ1-5; D is unresolved. The CDR3 runs 13 residues. Germline V gene sequence: CDR1 MDHEN, CDR2 SYDVKM. V was cut by 3 bases and J by 6 bases, with 9 bases left in between. The CDR3 DNA reads as TGTGCCAGCAGTTTGCTAGGGAGTCAGCCCCAGCATTTT. Encoded protein: CASSLLGSQPQHF.

The J gene is TRBJ2-1, the V gene TRBV7-2; D remains ambiguous. This CDR3 spans 13 amino acids. Germline lookup yields CDR1 SGHTA and CDR2 FQGNSA. V was clipped by 3 bases and J by 7 bases, with 10 bases between them. The CDR3 is CASSFVSGNEQFF. The CDR3 coding sequence is TGTGCCAGCAGCTTCGTGTCCGGGAATGAGCAGTTCTTC.

The rearrangement joins TRBV4-3 to TRBJ1-2; TRBD1 matches at 8 bases. J lost 5 bases, V lost 0 bases, and 5 bases had no gene match. Germline CDR1 is LGHNA and CDR2 is YSLEER. The CDR3 has 15 amino acids. The CDR3 protein is CASSQDRDRPYGYTF. The CDR3 nucleotides read TGCGCCAGCAGCCAAGACCGGGACAGGCCATATGGCTACACCTTC.